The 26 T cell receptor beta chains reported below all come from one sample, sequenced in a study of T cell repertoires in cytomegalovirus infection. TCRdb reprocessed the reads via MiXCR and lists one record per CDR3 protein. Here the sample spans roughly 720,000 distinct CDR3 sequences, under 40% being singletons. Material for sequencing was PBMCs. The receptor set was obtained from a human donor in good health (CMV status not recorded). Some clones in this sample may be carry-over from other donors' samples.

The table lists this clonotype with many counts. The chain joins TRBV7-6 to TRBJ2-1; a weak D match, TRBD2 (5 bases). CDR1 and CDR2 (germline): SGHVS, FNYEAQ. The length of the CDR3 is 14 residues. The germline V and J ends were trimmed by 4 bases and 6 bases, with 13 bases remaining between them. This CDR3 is CASSSGILSNEQFF. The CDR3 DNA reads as TGTGCCAGCAGCTCCGGGATCCTCTCCAATGAGCAGTTCTTC.

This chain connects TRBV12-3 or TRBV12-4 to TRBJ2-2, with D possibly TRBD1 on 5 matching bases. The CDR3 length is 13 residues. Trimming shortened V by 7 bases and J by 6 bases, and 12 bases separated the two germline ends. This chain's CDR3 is CASNYRKPGELFF. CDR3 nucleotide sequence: TGTGCCAGCAATTACAGGAAGCCCGGGGAGCTGTTTTTT.

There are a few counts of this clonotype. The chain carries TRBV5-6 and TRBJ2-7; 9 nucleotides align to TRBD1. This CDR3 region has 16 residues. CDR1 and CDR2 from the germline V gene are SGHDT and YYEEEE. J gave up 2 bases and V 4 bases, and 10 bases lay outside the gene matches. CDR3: CASSQGTGWTTYEQYF. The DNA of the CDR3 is TGTGCCAGCAGCCAGGGGACAGGGTGGACGACCTACGAGCAGTACTTC.

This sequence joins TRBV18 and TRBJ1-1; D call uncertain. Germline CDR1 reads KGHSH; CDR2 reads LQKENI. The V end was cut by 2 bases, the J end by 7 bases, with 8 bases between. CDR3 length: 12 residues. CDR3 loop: CASSPLDGEAFF. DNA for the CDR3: TGTGCCAGCTCACCATTGGACGGTGAAGCTTTCTTT.

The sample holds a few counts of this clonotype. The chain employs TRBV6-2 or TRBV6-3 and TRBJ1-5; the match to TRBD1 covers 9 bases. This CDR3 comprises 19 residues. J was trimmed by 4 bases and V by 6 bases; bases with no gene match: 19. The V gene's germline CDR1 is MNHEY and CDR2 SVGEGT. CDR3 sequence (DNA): TGTGCCAGCAGACCCCGCCGGACAGGGGCCCCTATCGTTAATCAGCCCCAGCATTTT. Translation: CASRPRRTGAPIVNQPQHF.

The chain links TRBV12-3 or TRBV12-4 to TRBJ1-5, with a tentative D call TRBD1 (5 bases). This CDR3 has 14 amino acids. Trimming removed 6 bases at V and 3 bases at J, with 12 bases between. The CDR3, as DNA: TGTGCCAGCAGCCCAGGGAGCCTCAATCAGCCCCAGCATTTT. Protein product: CASSPGSLNQPQHF.

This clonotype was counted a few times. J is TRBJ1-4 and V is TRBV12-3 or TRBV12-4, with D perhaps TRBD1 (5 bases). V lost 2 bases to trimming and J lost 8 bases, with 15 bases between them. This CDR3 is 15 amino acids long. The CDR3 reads CASSLFGTVGEKLFF. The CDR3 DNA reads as TGTGCCAGCAGTTTATTCGGGACTGTAGGAGAAAAACTGTTTTTT.

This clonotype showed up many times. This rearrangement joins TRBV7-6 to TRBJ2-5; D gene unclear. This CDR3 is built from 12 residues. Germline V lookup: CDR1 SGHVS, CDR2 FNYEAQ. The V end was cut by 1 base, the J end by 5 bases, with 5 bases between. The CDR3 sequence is CASSLERETQYF. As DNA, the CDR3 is TGTGCCAGCAGCTTAGAGAGGGAGACCCAGTACTTC.

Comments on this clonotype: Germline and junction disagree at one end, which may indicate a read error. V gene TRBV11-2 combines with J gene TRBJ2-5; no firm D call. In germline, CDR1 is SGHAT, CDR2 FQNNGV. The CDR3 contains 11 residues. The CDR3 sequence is CDSSRMGTQYF. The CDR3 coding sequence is TGTGACAGCAGCCGAATGGGGACCCAGTACTTC.

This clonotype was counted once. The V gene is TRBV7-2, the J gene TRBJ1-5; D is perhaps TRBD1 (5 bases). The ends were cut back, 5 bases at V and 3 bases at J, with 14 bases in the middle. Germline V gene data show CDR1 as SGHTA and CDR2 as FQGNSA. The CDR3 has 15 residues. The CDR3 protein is CASSPWDPPNQPQHF. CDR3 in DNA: TGTGCCAGCAGCCCCTGGGACCCCCCCAATCAGCCCCAGCATTTT.

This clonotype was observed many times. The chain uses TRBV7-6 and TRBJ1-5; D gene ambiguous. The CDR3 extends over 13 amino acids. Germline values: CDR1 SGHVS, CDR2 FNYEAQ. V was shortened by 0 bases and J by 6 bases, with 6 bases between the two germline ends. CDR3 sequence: CASSLASAQPQHF. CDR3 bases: TGTGCCAGCAGCTTAGCTTCAGCTCAGCCCCAGCATTTT.

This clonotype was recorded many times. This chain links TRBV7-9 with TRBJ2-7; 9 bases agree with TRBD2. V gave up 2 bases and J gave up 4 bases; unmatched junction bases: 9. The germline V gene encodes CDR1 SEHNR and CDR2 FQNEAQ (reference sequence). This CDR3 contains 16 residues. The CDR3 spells CASSLPSGGRGYEQYF. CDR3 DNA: TGTGCCAGCAGCTTACCCAGCGGGGGGAGAGGGTACGAGCAGTACTTC.

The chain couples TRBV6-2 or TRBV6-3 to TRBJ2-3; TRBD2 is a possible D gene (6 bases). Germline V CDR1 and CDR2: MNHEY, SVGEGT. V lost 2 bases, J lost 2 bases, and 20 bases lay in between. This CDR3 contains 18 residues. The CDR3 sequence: CASSYPRDSSTDTDTQYF. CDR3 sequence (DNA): TGTGCCAGCAGTTACCCCCGGGACTCATCGACTGACACAGATACGCAGTATTTT.

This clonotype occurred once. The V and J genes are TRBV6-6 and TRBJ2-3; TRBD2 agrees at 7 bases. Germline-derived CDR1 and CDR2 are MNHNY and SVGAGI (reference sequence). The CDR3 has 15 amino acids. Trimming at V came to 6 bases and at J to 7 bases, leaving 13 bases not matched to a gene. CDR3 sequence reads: CASRVPATSSNTQYF. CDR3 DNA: TGTGCCAGCAGGGTCCCCGCGACTAGCTCCAATACGCAGTATTTT.

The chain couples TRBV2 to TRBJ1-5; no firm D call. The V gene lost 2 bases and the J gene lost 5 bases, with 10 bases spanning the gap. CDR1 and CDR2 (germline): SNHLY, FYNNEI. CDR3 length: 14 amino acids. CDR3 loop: CASSEWSSHQPQHF. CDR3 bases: TGTGCCAGCAGTGAATGGAGCAGCCATCAGCCCCAGCATTTT.

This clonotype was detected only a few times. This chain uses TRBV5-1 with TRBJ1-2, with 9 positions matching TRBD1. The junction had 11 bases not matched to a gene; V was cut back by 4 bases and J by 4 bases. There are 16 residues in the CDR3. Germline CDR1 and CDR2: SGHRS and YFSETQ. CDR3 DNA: TGCGCCAGCAGCCCCGGCGTACAGGGGGCTGTCTATGGCTACACCTTC. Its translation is CASSPGVQGAVYGYTF. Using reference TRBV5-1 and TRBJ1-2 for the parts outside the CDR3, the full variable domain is KAGVTQTPRYLIKTRGQQVTLSCSPISGHRSVSWYQQTPGQGLQFLFEYFSETQRNKGNFPGRFSGRQFSNSRSEMNVSTLELGDSALYLCASSPGVQGAVYGYTFGSGTRLTVV.

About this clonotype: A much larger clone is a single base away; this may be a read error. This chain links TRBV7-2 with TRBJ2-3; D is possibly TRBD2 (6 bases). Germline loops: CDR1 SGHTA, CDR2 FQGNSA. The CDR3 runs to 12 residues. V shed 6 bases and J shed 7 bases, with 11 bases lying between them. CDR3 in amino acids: CASSPEGYTQYF. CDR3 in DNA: TGTGCCAGCAGTCCGGAGGGTTATACGCAGTATTTT.

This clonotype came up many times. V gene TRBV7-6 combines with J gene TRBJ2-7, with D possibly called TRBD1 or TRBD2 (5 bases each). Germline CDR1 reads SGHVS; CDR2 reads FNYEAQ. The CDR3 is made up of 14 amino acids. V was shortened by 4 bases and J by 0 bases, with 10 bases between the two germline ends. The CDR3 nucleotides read TGTGCCAGCAGCTCCGTGGGGGTCTCCTACGAGCAGTACTTC. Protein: CASSSVGVSYEQYF.

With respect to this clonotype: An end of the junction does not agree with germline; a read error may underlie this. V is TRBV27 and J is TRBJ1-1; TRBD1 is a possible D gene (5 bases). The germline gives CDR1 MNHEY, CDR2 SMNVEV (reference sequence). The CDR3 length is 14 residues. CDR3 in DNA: TGTTCCAGCGCCAGGGCAGGGACTTTAAACAGTGCTTTCTTT. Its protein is CSSARAGTLNSAFF.

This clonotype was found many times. The CDR3 sequence is CASTLDGGNTDTQYF. The CDR3 nucleotides are TGTGCCAGCACCCTCGACGGAGGAAACACAGATACGCAGTATTTT. This chain connects TRBV7-9 to TRBJ2-3; D is possibly TRBD2 (5 bases). Deletions cut 7 bases from V and 2 bases from J, with 16 bases between. Germline loops: CDR1 SEHNR, CDR2 FQNEAQ (reference sequence). The CDR3 contains 15 residues.

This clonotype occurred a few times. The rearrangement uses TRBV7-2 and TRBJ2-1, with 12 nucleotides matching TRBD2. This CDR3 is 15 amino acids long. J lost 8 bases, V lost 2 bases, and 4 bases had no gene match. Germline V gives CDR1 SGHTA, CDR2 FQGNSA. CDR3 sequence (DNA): TGTGCCAGCAGCTTAAAACTAGCGGGAGGCCATGAGCAGTTCTTC. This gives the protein CASSLKLAGGHEQFF.

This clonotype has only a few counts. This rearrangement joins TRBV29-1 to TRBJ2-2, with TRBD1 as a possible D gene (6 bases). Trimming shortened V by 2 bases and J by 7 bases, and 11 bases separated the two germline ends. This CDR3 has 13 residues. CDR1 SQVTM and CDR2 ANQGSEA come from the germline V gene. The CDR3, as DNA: TGCAGCGTTGAATACAGGGATAACGGGGAGCTGTTTTTT. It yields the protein CSVEYRDNGELFF.

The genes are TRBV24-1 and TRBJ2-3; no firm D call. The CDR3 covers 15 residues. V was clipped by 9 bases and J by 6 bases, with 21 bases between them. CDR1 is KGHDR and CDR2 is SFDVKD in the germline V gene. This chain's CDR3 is CATSPASYVPDTQYF. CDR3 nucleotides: TGTGCCACCTCCCCAGCTAGTTATGTCCCCGATACGCAGTATTTT.

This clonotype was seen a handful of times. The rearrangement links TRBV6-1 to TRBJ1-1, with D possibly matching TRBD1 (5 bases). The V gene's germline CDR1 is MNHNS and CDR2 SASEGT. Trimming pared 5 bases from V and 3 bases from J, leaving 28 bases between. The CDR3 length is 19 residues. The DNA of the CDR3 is TGTGCCAGCAGTCAACAGATTACCGGGACCGGGTGGCGGGACACTGAAGCTTTCTTT. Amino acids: CASSQQITGTGWRDTEAFF.

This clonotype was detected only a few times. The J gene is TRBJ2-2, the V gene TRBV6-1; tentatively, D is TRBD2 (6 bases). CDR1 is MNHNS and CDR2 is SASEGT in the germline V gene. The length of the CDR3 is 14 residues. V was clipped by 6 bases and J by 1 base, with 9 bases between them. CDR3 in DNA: TGTGCCAGCAGGGAGGGCTTGAACACCGGGGAGCTGTTTTTT. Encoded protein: CASREGLNTGELFF.

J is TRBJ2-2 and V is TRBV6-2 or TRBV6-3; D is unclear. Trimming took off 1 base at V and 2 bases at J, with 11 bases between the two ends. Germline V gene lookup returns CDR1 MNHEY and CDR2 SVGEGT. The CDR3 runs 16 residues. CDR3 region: CASSYFFNLNTGELFF. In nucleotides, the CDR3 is TGTGCCAGCAGTTACTTTTTCAACCTTAACACCGGGGAGCTGTTTTTT.